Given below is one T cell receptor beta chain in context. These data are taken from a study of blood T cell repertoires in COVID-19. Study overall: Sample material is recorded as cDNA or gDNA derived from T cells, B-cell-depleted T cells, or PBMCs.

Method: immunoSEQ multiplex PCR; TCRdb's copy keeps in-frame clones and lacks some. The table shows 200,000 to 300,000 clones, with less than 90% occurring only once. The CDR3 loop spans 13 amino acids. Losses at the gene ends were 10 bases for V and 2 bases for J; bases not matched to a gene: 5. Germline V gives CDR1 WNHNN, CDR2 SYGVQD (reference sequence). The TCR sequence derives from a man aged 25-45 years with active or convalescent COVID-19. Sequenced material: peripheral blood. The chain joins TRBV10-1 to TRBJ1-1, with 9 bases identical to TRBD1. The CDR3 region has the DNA TGCGCCACCAGACAGGGGGTAAACACTGAAGCTTTCTTT. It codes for CATRQGVNTEAFF.